This T cell receptor beta chain was recorded in a study of technical replicates of blood from several donors (dated 2017 in TCRdb). Receptor amplification or capture employed the immunoSEQ multiplex PCR assay. TCRdb's version of the immuneACCESS table is confined to in-frame rearrangements and falls short of the full clone set. An unresolved V gene accounts for under half of the shortfall where checked; the remainder is of unknown origin. In all, the sample holds tens of thousands of clones, and more than 80% of those were seen once. The ten largest clones represent around 3.9% of the sample. This clone was recorded a few times. It has no known antigen specificity. No base quality values were provided; no much bigger clone lies one nucleotide off. From the germline V gene, CDR1 is MDHEN and CDR2 is SYDVKM. There are 14 amino acids in the CDR3, from cysteine to phenylalanine inclusive. Of all the DNA, just the CDR3 is kept, 42 bases in frame from base 1. Trimming takes 7 bases from V and 9 bases from J, and the germline ends sit 21 bases apart.

The rearrangement joined TRBV28 to TRBJ2-5, with TRBD1 tentatively as D gene (7 bases match). The clonotype originates from a human donor in good health. Some clones in this sample may be carry-over from other donors' samples. Sequencing was done on a sample of PBMCs. The CDR3 reads as follows: CASKAGTARESQYF. The base sequence is TGTGCCAGCAAGGCGGGGACAGCTCGAGAATCCCAGTACTTC.